This T cell receptor beta chain emerged from a study of a mutant IDH1 vaccine in newly diagnosed glioma. Time point of the sample: week 11, during vaccination. Alongside topical imiquimod, each dose of vaccine comprised 300 ug of mutant IDH1 20-mer peptide. Measured with immunoSEQ multiplex PCR; TCRdb has only the in-frame clones, and not every one. The profile shows 35,000 to 50,000 clones, roughly 89% of them singletons. A remark on this clone: Its antigen remains unidentified.

V was pared by 4 bases and J by 0 bases, with 17 bases between. CDR1 is SGHKS, CDR2 YYEKEE, per germline (reference sequence). This CDR3 region has 16 residues. The sequences come from PBMCs, collected from a glioma patient whose treatment included an IDH1 peptide vaccine. This TCR was recovered from a man aged 35 to 55 with glioma. The V gene is TRBV5-5, the J gene TRBJ2-7; D could derive from TRBD1 or TRBD2 (7 bases each). The CDR3 DNA reads TGTGCCAGCAGCGCTGAGGGAGGGACAGTCTCCTACGAGCAGTACTTC. This translates into CASSAEGGTVSYEQYF.